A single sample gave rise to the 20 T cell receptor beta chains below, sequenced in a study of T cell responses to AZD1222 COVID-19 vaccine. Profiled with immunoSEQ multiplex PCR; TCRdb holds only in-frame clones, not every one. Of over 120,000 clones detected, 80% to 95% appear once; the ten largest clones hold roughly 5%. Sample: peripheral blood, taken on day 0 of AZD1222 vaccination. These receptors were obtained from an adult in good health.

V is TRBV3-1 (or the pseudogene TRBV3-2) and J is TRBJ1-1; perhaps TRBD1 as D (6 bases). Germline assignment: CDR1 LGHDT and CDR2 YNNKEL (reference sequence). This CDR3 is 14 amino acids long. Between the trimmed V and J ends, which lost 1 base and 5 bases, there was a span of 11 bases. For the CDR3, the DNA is TGTGCCAGCAGCCAAGGGACGGGGGCGACTGAAGCTTTCTTT. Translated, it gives CASSQGTGATEAFF.

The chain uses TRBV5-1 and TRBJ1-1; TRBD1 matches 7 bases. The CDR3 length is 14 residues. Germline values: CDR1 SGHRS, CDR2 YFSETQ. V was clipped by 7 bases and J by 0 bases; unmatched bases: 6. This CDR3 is CASWLTGMNTEAFF. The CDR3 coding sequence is TGCGCCAGCTGGTTGACAGGGATGAACACTGAAGCTTTCTTT.

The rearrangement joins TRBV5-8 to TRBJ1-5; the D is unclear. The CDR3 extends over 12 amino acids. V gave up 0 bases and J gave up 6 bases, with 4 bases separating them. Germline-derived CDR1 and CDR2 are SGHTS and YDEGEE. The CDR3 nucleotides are TGTGCCAGCAGCTTGGACGTTCAGCCCCAGCATTTT. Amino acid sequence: CASSLDVQPQHF.

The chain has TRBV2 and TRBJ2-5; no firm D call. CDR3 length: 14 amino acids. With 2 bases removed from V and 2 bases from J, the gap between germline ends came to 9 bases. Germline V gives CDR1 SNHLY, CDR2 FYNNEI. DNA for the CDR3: TGTGCCAGCAGTGAATTTCGAAATCAAGAGACCCAGTACTTC. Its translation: CASSEFRNQETQYF.

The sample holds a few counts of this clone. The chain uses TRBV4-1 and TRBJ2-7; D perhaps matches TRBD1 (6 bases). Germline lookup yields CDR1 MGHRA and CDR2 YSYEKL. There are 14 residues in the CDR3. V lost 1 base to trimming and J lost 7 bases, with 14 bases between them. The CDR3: CASSQVLGAREQYF. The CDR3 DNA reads TGCGCCAGCAGCCAAGTTCTGGGGGCGAGAGAGCAGTACTTC.

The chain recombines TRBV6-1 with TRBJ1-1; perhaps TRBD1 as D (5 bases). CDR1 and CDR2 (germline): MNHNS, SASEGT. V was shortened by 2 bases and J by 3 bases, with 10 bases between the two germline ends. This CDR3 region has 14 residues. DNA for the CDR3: TGTGCCAGCAGTGAAATCGGGGCGGACACTGAAGCTTTCTTT. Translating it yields CASSEIGADTEAFF.

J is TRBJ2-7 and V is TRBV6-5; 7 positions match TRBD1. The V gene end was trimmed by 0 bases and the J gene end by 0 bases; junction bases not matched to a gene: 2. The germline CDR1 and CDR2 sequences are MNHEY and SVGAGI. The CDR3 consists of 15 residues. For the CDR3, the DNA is TGTGCCAGCAGTTACTCGGGGGACAGCTCCTACGAGCAGTACTTC. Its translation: CASSYSGDSSYEQYF.

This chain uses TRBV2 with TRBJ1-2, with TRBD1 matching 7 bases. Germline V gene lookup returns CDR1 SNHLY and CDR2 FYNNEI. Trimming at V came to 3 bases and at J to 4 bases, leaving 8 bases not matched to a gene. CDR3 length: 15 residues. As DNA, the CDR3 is TGTGCCAGCAGTGAGGCTGGACAGGAAAGCTATGGCTACACCTTC. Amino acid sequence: CASSEAGQESYGYTF.

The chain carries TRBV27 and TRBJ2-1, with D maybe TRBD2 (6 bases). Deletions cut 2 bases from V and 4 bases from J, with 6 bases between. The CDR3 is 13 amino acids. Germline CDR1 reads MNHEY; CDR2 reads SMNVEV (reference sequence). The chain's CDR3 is CASSLAGYNEQFF. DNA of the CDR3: TGTGCCAGCAGTTTAGCGGGGTACAATGAGCAGTTCTTC.

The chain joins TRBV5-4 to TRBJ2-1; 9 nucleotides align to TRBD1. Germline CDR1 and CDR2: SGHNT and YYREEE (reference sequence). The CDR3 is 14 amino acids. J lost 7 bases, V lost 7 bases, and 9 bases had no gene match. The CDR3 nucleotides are TGTGCCAGCGACCCGGGACAGGGTTTGAATGAGCAGTTCTTC. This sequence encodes CASDPGQGLNEQFF.

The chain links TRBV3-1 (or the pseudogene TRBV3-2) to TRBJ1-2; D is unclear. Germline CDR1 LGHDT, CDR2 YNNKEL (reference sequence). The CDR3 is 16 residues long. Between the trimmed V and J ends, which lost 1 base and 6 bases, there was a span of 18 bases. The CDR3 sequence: CASSQAGTQRIHGYTF. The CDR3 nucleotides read TGTGCCAGCAGCCAAGCCGGCACCCAGCGGATTCATGGCTACACCTTC.

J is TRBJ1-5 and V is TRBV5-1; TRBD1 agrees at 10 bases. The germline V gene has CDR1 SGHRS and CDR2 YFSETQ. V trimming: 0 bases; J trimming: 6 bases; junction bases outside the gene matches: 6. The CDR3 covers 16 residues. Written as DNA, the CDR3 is TGCGCCAGCAGCTTGGGGGGGACAGGGGATCTTCAGCCCCAGCATTTT. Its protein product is CASSLGGTGDLQPQHF.

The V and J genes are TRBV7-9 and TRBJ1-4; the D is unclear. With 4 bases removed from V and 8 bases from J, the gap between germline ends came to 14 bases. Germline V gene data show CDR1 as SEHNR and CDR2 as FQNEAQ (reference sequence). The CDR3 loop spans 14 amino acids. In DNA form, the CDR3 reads TGTGCCAGCAGCTCTCAGGACTTGTTCGAAAAACTGTTTTTT. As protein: CASSSQDLFEKLFF.

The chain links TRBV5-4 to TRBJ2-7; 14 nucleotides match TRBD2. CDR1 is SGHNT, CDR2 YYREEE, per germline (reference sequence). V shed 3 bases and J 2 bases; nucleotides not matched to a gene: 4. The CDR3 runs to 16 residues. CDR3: CASSWGTSGSPYEQYF. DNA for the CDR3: TGTGCCAGCAGCTGGGGGACTAGCGGGAGCCCCTACGAGCAGTACTTC. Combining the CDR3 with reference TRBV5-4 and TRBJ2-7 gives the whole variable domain ETGVTQSPTHLIKTRGQQVTLRCSSQSGHNTVSWYQQALGQGPQFIFQYYREEENGRGNFPPRFSGLQFPNYSSELNVNALELDDSALYLCASSWGTSGSPYEQYFGPGTRLTVT.

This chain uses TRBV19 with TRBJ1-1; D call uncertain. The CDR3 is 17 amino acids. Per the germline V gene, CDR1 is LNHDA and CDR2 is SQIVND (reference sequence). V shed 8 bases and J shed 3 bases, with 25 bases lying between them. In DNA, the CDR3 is TGTGCCAGTTCCCCGGGCCGGAAAGACCTTGAGGACACTGAAGCTTTCTTT. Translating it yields CASSPGRKDLEDTEAFF.

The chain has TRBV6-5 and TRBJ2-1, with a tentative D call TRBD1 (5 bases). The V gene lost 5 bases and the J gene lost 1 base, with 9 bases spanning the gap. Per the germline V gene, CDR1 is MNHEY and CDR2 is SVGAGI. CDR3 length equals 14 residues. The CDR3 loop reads CASSMTDSYNEQFF. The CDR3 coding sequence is TGTGCCAGCAGTATGACAGATTCCTACAATGAGCAGTTCTTC.

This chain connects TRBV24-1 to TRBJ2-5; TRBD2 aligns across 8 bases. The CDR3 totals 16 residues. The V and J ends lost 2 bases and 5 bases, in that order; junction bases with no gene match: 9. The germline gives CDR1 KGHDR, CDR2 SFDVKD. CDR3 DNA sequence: TGTGCCACCAGTGATTCCCAAGGACAGCGGGAGGAGACCCAGTACTTC. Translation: CATSDSQGQREETQYF.

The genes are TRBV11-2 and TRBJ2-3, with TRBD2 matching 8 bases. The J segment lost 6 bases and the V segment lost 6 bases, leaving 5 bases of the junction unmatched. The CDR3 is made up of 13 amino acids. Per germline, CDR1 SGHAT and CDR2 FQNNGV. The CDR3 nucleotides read TGTGCCAGCAGTTGGAGCGGGAGTGATACGCAGTATTTT. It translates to CASSWSGSDTQYF. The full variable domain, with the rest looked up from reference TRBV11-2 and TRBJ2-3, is EAGVAQSPRYKIIEKRQSVAFWCNPISGHATLYWYQQILGQGPKLLIQFQNNGVVDDSQLPKDRFSAERLKGVDSTLKIQPAKLEDSAVYLCASSWSGSDTQYFGPGTRLTVL.

The CDR3 sequence is CASSLRQGATGELFF. As DNA, the CDR3 is TGTGCCAGCAGCCTCCGACAGGGGGCTACCGGGGAGCTGTTTTTT. V is TRBV7-8 and J is TRBJ2-2; TRBD1 matches 10 bases. The junction had 5 bases not matched to a gene; V was cut back by 5 bases and J by 5 bases. The CDR3 loop spans 15 amino acids. CDR1 and CDR2 (germline): SGHVS, FQNEAQ.

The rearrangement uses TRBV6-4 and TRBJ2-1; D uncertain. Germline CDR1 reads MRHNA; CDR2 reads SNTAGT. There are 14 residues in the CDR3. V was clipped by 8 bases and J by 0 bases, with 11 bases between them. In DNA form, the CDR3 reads TGTGCCAGCGGCAGCATAATCTCCTACAATGAGCAGTTCTTC. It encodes CASGSIISYNEQFF.